This TCR beta chain came from a study of CD4+ T cells in melanoma. General study findings and limits: In melanoma, neoantigen-specific CD4+ T cells reportedly differed in differentiation state. CD8+ T cell, macrophage and B cell function reportedly correlated with neoantigen-specific CD4+ T cells.

Generated by immunoSEQ multiplex PCR, the TCRdb table keeps only in-frame clones and is missing some. The table has some 110,000 clones, around 93% seen once. CDR1 and CDR2 (germline): LGHNA, YNFKEQ. Trimming took off 0 bases at V and 1 base at J, with 9 bases between the two ends. The CDR3 loop spans 15 amino acids. This clone has just one count. Its antigen is still unknown. Sample: peripheral blood. The receptor was derived from a human donor with melanoma. The chain is built from TRBV4-2 and TRBJ2-5; D is uncertain. DNA of the CDR3: TGTGCCAGCAGCCAAGAAGGACGGACCCAAGAGACCCAGTACTTC. It is translated as CASSQEGRTQETQYF.